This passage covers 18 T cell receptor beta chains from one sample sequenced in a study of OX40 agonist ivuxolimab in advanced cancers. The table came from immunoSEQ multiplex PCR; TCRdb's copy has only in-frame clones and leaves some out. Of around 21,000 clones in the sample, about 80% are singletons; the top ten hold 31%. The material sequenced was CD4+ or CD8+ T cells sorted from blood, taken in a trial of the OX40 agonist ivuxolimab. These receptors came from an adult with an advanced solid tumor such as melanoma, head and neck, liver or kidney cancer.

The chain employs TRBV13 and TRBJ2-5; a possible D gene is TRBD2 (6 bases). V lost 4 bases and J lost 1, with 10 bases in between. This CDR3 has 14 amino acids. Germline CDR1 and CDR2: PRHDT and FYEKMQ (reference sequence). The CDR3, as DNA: TGTGCCAGCAGCTCTTCTAGCGCCCAAGAGACCCAGTACTTC. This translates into CASSSSSAQETQYF.

The DNA of the CDR3 is TGTGCCAGCAGTCCCAGGCGGGACAGCCTGCATGGCTACACCTTC. This gives the protein CASSPRRDSLHGYTF. The V gene is TRBV27, the J gene TRBJ1-2, with 7 bases matching TRBD1. This CDR3 has 15 residues. Germline V gene lookup returns CDR1 MNHEY and CDR2 SMNVEV (reference sequence). Trimming took 5 bases from V and 6 from J; bases not matched to a gene: 12.

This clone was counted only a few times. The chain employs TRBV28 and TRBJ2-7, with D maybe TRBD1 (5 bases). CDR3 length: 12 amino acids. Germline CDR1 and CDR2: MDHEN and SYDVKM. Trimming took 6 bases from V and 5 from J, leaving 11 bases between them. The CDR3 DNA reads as TGTGCCAGCAGCCCCGACAGTAACGAGCAGTACTTC. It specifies CASSPDSNEQYF.

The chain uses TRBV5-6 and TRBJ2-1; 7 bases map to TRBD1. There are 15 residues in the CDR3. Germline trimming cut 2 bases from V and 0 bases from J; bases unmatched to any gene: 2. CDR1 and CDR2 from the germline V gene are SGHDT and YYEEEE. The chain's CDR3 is CASSFGDSSYNEQFF. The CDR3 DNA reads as TGTGCCAGCAGCTTCGGGGACAGCTCCTACAATGAGCAGTTCTTC.

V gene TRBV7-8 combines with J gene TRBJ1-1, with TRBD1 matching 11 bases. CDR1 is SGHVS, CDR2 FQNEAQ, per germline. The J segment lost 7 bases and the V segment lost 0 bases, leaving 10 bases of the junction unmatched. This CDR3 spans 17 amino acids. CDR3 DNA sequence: TGTGCCAGCAGCTTAGCGTTCCTGGGGACAGGGGGTCTTGAAGCTTTCTTT. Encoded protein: CASSLAFLGTGGLEAFF.

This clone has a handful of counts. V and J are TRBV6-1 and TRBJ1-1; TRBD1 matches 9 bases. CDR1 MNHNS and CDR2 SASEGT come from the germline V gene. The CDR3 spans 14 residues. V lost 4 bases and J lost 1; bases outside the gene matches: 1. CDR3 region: CASSGGQGNTEAFF. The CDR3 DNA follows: TGTGCCAGCAGTGGGGGACAGGGGAACACTGAAGCTTTCTTT.

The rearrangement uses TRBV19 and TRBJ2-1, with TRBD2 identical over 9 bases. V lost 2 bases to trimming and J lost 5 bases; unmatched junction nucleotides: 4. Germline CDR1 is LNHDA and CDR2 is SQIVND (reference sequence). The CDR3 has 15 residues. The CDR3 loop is CASSITSGPNNEQFF. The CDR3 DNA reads TGTGCCAGTAGTATAACTAGCGGGCCAAACAATGAGCAGTTCTTC. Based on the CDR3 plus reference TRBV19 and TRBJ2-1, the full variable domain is DGGITQSPKYLFRKEGQNVTLSCEQNLNHDAMYWYRQDPGQGLRLIYYSQIVNDFQKGDIAEGYSVSREKKESFPLTVTSAQKNPTAFYLCASSITSGPNNEQFFGPGTRLTVL.

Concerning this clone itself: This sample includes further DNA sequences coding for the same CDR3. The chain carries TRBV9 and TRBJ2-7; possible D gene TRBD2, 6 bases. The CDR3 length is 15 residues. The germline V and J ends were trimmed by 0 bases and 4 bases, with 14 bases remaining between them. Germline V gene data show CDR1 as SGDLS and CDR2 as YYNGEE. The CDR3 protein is CASSVGGGEAYEQYF. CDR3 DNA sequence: TGTGCCAGCAGCGTAGGGGGAGGTGAGGCTTACGAGCAGTACTTC.

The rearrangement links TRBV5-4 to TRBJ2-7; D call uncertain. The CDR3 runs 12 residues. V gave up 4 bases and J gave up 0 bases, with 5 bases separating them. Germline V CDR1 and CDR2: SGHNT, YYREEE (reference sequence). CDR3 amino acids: CASSDGSYEQYF. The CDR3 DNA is TGTGCCAGCAGCGATGGCTCCTACGAGCAGTACTTC.

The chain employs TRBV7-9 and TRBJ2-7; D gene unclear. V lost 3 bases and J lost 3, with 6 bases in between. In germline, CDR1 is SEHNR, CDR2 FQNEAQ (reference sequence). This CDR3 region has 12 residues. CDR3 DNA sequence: TGTGCCAGCAGCTTTTCCAGCTACGAGCAGTACTTC. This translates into CASSFSSYEQYF.

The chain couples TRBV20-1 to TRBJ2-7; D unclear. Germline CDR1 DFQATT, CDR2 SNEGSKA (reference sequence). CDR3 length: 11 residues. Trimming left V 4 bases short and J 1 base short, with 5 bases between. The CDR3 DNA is TGCAGTGCTACGACGTCCTACGAGCAGTACTTC. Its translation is CSATTSYEQYF.

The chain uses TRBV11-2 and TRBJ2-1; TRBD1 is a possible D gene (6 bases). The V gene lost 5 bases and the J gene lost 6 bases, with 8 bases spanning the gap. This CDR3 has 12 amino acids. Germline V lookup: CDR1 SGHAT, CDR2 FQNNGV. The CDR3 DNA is TGTGCCAGCAGCATACAGGGCAATGAGCAGTTCTTC. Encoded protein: CASSIQGNEQFF.

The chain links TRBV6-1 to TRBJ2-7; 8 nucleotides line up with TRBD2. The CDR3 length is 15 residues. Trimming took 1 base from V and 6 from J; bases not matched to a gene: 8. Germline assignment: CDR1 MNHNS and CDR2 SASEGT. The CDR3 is CASSEGAGGPLEQYF. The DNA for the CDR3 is TGTGCCAGCAGTGAAGGCGCGGGAGGCCCTCTCGAGCAGTACTTC.

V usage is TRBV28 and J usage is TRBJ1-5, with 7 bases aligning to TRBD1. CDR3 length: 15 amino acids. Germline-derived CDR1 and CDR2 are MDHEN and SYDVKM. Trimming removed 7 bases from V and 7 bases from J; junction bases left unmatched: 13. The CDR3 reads CASTPSNRGLQPQHF. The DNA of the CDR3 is TGTGCCAGCACCCCCTCGAACAGGGGATTACAGCCCCAGCATTTT.

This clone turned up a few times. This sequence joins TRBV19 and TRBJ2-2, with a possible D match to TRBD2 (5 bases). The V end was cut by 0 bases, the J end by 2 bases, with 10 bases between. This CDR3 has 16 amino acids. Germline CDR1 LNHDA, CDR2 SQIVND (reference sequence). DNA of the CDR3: TGTGCCAGTAGTATAGATCTGGGAGAAAACACCGGGGAGCTGTTTTTT. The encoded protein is CASSIDLGENTGELFF.

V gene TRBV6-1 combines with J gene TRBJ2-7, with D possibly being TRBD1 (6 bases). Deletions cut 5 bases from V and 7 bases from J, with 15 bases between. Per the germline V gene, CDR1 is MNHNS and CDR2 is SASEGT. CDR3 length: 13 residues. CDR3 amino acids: CASSLGQQWEQYF. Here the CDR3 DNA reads TGTGCCAGCAGTCTCGGACAGCAGTGGGAGCAGTACTTC.

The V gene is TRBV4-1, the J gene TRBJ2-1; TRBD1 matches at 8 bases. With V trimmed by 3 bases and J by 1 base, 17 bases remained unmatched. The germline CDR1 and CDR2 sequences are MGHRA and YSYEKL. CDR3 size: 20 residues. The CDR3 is CASSHPSSGQGTYSYNEQFF. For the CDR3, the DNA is TGCGCCAGCAGCCACCCATCATCAGGACAGGGAACCTATTCCTACAATGAGCAGTTCTTC.

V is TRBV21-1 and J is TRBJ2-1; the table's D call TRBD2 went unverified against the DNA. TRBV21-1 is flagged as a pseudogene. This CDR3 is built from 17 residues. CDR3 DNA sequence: TGTGCCAGCACCATGGGGGTAGCGGGAGGTCTTTCCAATGAGCAGTTCTTC. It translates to CASTMGVAGGLSNEQFF.